Presented here are 12 T cell receptor beta chains from one specimen sequenced in a study of CD8+CD57+ T cells in acquired aplastic anemia. According to the study, genomic DNA was the template for TCR beta VDJ and CDR3 profiling. MiXCR was run by TCRdb on the reads, yielding one entry per CDR3 protein. This table holds around 170,000 distinct CDR3 sequences, about 60% found once. Specimen: sorted CD4+, CD8+, or CD8+CD57+ T cells (not recorded which) from PBMCs. The source is a human donor in good health.

The genes are TRBV10-3 and TRBJ2-5; D may be TRBD1 (6 bases). The CDR3 totals 15 residues. The germline V gene encodes CDR1 ENHRY and CDR2 SYGVKD. Trimming shortened V by 3 bases and J by 4 bases, and 15 bases separated the two germline ends. The CDR3 region is CAISDQGGRGETQYF. CDR3 in DNA: TGTGCCATCAGTGACCAAGGGGGTAGGGGAGAGACCCAGTACTTC.

The CDR3 here is CATSDLHSRPGGETQYF. In DNA form, the CDR3 reads TGTGCCACCAGTGATTTGCACTCCCGCCCAGGGGGGGAGACCCAGTACTTC. This chain connects TRBV24-1 to TRBJ2-5; tentative D call: TRBD1 (7 bases). The germline CDR1 and CDR2 sequences are KGHDR and SFDVKD. This CDR3 has 17 amino acids. With 0 bases removed from V and 5 bases from J, the gap between germline ends came to 18 bases.

As concerns this clonotype: A much larger clone sits a single nucleotide away, making a read error possible. V is TRBV9 and J is TRBJ2-7, with D perhaps TRBD2 (6 bases). The CDR3 extends over 15 amino acids. The V and J ends lost 4 bases and 3 bases respectively, with 17 bases between them. Germline-derived CDR1 and CDR2 are SGDLS and YYNGEE. The CDR3 DNA follows: TGTGCCAGCAGCCCGTACCGGGACTGCCGCTACGAGCAGTACTTC. Protein product: CASSPYRDCRYEQYF.

The chain recombines TRBV10-3 with TRBJ2-1, with 9 bases matching TRBD2. Germline CDR1 ENHRY, CDR2 SYGVKD. This CDR3 comprises 18 residues. Germline trimming cut 4 bases from V and 6 bases from J; bases unmatched to any gene: 16. CDR3 nucleotides: TGTGCCATCAGTGGATCCCAAGGGCTAGCGGGACTCGGCAATGAGCAGTTCTTC. Translating gives CAISGSQGLAGLGNEQFF.

V usage is TRBV5-5 and J usage is TRBJ2-3; TRBD2 matches at 10 bases. The ends lost 6 bases at V and 3 bases at J; junction bases unmatched: 7. There are 15 residues in the CDR3. Germline assignment: CDR1 SGHKS and CDR2 YYEKEE (reference sequence). As DNA, the CDR3 is TGTGCCAGCACCCCCGGGACTAGCGTAACAGATACGCAGTATTTT. Encoded protein: CASTPGTSVTDTQYF.

CDR3 sequence: CASSPLAGGDKNTGELFF. CDR3 coding DNA: TGTGCCAGCAGTCCCCTCGCGGGGGGGGATAAGAACACCGGGGAGCTGTTTTTT. This chain connects TRBV12-3 or TRBV12-4 to TRBJ2-2, with 9 bases fitting TRBD2. V lost 5 bases, J lost 1 base, and 11 bases stayed unmatched. This CDR3 is 18 amino acids long.

CDR3 coding DNA: TGCGCCAGCAGCTTGGGGTTGAAGGAGTCCTTCGGGGAGCTGTTTTTT. Amino acids: CASSLGLKESFGELFF. The V gene is TRBV5-1, the J gene TRBJ2-2; D not resolved. Trimming stripped 0 bases from V and 7 bases from J, with 16 bases between. The CDR3 covers 16 residues. CDR1 and CDR2 (germline): SGHRS, YFSETQ.

The J gene is TRBJ1-1, the V gene TRBV20-1; D remains unclear. Germline V lookup: CDR1 DFQATT, CDR2 SNEGSKA (reference sequence). This CDR3 is built from 12 residues. The V gene lost 7 bases and the J gene lost 11 bases, with 20 bases spanning the gap. The CDR3 loop reads CSGVLSGAGAFF. For the CDR3, the DNA is TGCAGTGGGGTCTTATCGGGAGCAGGTGCTTTCTTT.

At least ten counts were recorded for this clonotype. This rearrangement joins TRBV29-1 to TRBJ1-1; a possible D gene is TRBD1 (5 bases). CDR3 length: 11 amino acids. With 4 bases removed from V and 6 bases from J, the gap between germline ends came to 9 bases. Germline CDR1 SQVTM, CDR2 ANQGSEA. CDR3 sequence (DNA): TGCAGCGTTGCCAGGGCCGCTGAAGCTTTCTTT. Protein sequence: CSVARAAEAFF.

This clonotype was counted only a few times. This chain uses TRBV25-1 with TRBJ2-3; TRBD1 aligns across 12 bases. V gave up 9 bases and J gave up 9 bases; unmatched junction bases: 16. The CDR3 loop spans 16 amino acids. Per the germline V gene, CDR1 is MGHDK and CDR2 is SYGVNS. CDR3 amino acids: CARTPGGQGARITQYF. CDR3 in DNA: TGTGCCAGGACCCCCGGGGGACAGGGGGCGCGAATCACGCAGTATTTT.

The rearrangement links TRBV10-3 to TRBJ1-2; D uncertain. The V and J ends lost 3 bases and 4 bases respectively, with 9 bases between them. The CDR3 totals 13 residues. Germline V gene data show CDR1 as ENHRY and CDR2 as SYGVKD. In DNA form, the CDR3 reads TGTGCCATCAGTGAAGACGTGCCCTATGGCTACACCTTC. Protein product: CAISEDVPYGYTF.

Only a few counts were recorded for this clonotype. This rearrangement joins TRBV15 to TRBJ1-5; D call uncertain. CDR1 and CDR2 (germline): LNHNV, YYDKDF (reference sequence). This CDR3 comprises 14 residues. Trimming removed 1 base at V and 3 bases at J, with 7 bases between. CDR3 DNA sequence: TGTGCCACCAGCAGAGTAAGGGACAATCAGCCCCAGCATTTT. It codes for CATSRVRDNQPQHF.